This TCR beta chain was sequenced in a study of T cells after yellow fever vaccination. General study points: Post-booster reappearance was seen for most primary-vaccination clones (roughly 96% CD4, around 88% CD8).

This clonotype was seen more than once but under ten times. The antigen is not known. TCRdb fed the 5' RACE reads into MiXCR, producing one record per CDR3 protein. The table lists roughly 500,000 distinct CDR3 sequences, roughly 19% of them singletons. The CDR3 covers 14 residues. In germline, CDR1 is MNHNS, CDR2 SASEGT. The V and J ends lost 10 bases and 4 bases, in that order; junction bases with no gene match: 9. This clonotype was obtained from a man aged 30 to 45 who received the YFV17D yellow fever vaccine. The sequencing used PBMCs, collected 15 days after the yellow fever booster vaccination. The V and J genes are TRBV6-1 and TRBJ2-7; 11 bases match TRBD1. The CDR3 protein is CATRGQGARYEQYF. CDR3 bases: TGTGCCACCCGCGGACAGGGGGCGAGGTACGAGCAGTACTTC.